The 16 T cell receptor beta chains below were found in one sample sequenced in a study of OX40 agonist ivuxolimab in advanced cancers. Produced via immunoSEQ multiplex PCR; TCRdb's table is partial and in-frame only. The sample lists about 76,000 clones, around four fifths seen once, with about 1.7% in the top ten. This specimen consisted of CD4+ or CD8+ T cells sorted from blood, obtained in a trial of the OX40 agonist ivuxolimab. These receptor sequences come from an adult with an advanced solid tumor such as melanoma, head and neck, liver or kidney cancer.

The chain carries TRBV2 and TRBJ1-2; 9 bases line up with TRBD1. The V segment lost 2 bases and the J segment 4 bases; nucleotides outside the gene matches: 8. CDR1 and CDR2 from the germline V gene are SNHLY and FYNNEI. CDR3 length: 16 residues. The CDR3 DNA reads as TGTGCCAGCAGTGAACCGACAGGGGGGCAAATCTATGGCTACACCTTC. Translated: CASSEPTGGQIYGYTF.

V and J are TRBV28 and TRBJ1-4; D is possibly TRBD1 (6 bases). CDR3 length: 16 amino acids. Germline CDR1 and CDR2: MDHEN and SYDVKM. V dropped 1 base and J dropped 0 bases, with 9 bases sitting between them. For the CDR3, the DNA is TGTGCCAGCAGTTTATCGGGGGCGTCAACTAATGAAAAACTGTTTTTT. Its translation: CASSLSGASTNEKLFF. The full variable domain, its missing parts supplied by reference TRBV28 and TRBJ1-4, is DVKVTQSSRYLVKRTGEKVFLECVQDMDHENMFWYRQDPGLGLRLIYFSYDVKMKEKGDIPEGYSVSREKKERFSLILESASTNQTSMYLCASSLSGASTNEKLFFGSGTQLSVL.

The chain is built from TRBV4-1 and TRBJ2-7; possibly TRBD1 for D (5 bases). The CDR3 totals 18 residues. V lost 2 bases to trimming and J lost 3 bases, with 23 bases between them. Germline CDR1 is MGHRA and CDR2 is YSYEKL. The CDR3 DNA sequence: TGCGCCAGCAGCCAATTGGCTCTTATTAGGGGTCCCCACTACGAGCAGTACTTC. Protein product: CASSQLALIRGPHYEQYF.

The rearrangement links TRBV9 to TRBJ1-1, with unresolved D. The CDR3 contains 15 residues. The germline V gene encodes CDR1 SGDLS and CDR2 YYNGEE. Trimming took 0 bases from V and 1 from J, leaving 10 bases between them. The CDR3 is CASSVAHSGNTEAFF. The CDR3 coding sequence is TGTGCCAGCAGCGTAGCGCACAGCGGGAACACTGAAGCTTTCTTT.

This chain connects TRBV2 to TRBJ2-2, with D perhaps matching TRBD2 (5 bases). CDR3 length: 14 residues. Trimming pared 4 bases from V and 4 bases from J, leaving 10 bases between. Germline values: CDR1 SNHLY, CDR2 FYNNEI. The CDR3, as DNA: TGTGCCAGCAGTGGCGCCGGACTCACCGGGGAGCTGTTTTTT. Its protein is CASSGAGLTGELFF.

The CDR3 DNA reads as TGTGCCAGCAGCCCCCTAGCGGGGGTTTCACGACTGCCCTACGAGCAGTACTTC. It translates to CASSPLAGVSRLPYEQYF. This rearrangement joins TRBV7-6 to TRBJ2-7, with 10 nucleotides matching TRBD2. Germline trimming cut 5 bases from V and 2 bases from J; bases unmatched to any gene: 15. Germline V gene lookup returns CDR1 SGHVS and CDR2 FNYEAQ. This CDR3 region has 18 residues.

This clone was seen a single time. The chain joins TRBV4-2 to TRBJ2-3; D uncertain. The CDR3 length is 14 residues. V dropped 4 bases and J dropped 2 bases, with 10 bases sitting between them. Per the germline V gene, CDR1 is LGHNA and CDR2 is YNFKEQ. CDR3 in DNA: TGTGCCAGCAGCCCGGAACTAATCACAGATACGCAGTATTTT. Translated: CASSPELITDTQYF.

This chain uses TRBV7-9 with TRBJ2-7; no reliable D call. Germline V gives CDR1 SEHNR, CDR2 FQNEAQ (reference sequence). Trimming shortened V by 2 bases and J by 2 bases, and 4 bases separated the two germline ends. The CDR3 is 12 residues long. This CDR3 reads CASSLLAYEQYF. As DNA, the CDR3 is TGTGCCAGCAGCTTACTTGCCTACGAGCAGTACTTC.

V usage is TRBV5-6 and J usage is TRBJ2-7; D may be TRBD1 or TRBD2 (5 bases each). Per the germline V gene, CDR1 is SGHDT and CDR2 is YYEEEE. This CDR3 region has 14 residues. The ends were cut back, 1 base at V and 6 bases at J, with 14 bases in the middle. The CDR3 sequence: CASSLWGISFEQYF. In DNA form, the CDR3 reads TGTGCCAGCAGCTTGTGGGGGATTTCGTTCGAGCAGTACTTC.

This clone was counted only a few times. DNA for the CDR3: TGCGCCAGCAGTTCCCATAATTCACCCCTCCACTTT. As protein: CASSSHNSPLHF. The chain couples TRBV4-1 to TRBJ1-6; no firm D call. This CDR3 contains 12 residues. Germline CDR1 reads MGHRA; CDR2 reads YSYEKL. V dropped 6 bases and J dropped 5 bases, with 5 bases sitting between them.

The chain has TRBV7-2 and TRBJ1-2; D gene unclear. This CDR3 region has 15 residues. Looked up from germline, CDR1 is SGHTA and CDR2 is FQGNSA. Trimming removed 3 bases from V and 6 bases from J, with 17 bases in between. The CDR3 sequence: CASSFSSGGRNGYTF. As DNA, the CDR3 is TGTGCCAGCAGCTTCTCAAGTGGAGGGCGCAATGGCTACACCTTC.

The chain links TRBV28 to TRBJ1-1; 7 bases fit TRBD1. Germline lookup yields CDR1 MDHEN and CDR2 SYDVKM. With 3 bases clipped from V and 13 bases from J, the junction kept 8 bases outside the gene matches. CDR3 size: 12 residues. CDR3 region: CASSFSHRGGFF. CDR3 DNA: TGTGCCAGCAGTTTTTCGCACAGGGGAGGTTTCTTT.

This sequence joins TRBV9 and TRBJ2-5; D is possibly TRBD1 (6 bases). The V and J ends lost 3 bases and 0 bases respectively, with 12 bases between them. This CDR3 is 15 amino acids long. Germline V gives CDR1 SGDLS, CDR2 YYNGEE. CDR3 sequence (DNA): TGTGCCAGCAGCGCAGGGGTAGGGTACCAAGAGACCCAGTACTTC. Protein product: CASSAGVGYQETQYF.

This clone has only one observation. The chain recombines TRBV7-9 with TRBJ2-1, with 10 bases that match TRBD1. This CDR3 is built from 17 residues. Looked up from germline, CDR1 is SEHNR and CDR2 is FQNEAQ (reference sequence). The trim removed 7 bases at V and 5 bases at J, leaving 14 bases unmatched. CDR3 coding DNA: TGTGCCAGCACGCTTTATAGGACAGGGGGTTTTAACAATGAGCAGTTCTTC. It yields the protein CASTLYRTGGFNNEQFF. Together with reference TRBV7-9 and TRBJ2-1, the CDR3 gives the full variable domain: DTGVSQNPRHKITKRGQNVTFRCDPISEHNRLYWYRQTLGQGPEFLTYFQNEAQLEKSRLLSDRFSAERPKGSFSTLEIQRTEQGDSAMYLCASTLYRTGGFNNEQFFGPGTRLTVL.

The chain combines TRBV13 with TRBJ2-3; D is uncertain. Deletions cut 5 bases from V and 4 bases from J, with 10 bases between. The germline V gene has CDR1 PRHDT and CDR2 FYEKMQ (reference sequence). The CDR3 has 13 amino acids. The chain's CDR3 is CASSPLNSDTQYF. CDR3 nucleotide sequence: TGTGCCAGCAGCCCCCTCAATTCAGATACGCAGTATTTT. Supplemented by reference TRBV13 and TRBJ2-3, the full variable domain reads AAGVIQSPRHLIKEKRETATLKCYPIPRHDTVYWYQQGPGQDPQFLISFYEKMQSDKGSIPDRFSAQQFSDYHSELNMSSLELGDSALYFCASSPLNSDTQYFGPGTRLTVL.

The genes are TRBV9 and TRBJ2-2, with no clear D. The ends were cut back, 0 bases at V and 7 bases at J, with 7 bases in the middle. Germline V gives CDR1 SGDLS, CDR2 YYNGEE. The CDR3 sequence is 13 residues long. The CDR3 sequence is CASSVGVYGELFF. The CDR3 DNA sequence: TGTGCCAGCAGCGTAGGGGTGTACGGGGAGCTGTTTTTT.